This TCR beta chain came from a study of T cell repertoires in cytomegalovirus infection. The CDR3 extends over 19 amino acids. In germline, CDR1 is MDHEN, CDR2 SYDVKM. The V segment lost 6 bases and the J segment 3 bases; nucleotides outside the gene matches: 17. From the reads, TCRdb called clonotypes with MiXCR, one entry per CDR3 protein. The sample shows roughly 700,000 distinct CDR3 sequences, roughly 33% of them seen only once. Study-wide points: Dominant in the ex vivo response were TCR beta clonotypes restricted by HLA-C and specific for CMV.

This clonotype was detected a few times. Its antigen remains unknown. Source: cultured PBMCs, taken from culture after CMV antigen stimulation. The V and J genes are TRBV28 and TRBJ1-1, with TRBD1 matching 12 bases. The TCR sequence derives from a human donor in good health (CMV status not recorded). Some clones in this sample may be carry-over from other donors' samples. CDR3 sequence reads: CASRHFPLRDRGRDTEAFF. The DNA of the CDR3 is TGTGCCAGCAGGCACTTCCCGCTCCGGGACAGGGGGCGCGACACTGAAGCTTTCTTT. The variable domain in full, with the rest retrieved from reference TRBV28 and TRBJ1-1, is DVKVTQSSRYLVKRTGEKVFLECVQDMDHENMFWYRQDPGLGLRLIYFSYDVKMKEKGDIPEGYSVSREKKERFSLILESASTNQTSMYLCASRHFPLRDRGRDTEAFFGQGTRLTVV.